The following is a TCR beta chain sequence with its context. This specimen belongs to a study of blood T cell repertoires in COVID-19. Study context: Italy, Spain and the United States were the sources of the convalescent and acute COVID-19 samples. T cells, B-cell-depleted T cells, or PBMCs supplied cDNA or gDNA.

Original processing notes: Estimated nucleated cell counts came from reference gene primer amplification. The assay was immunoSEQ multiplex PCR, and TCRdb's table has in-frame clones only and misses some. V and J calls and clone size are given by that table; D and trimming were obtained from the DNA. Of under 150,000 clones detected, about 82% appear once; the ten largest clones hold 2.5% to 3%. The CDR3 runs 14 residues. Germline V gives CDR1 MGHRA, CDR2 YSYEKL. V was clipped by 5 bases and J by 4 bases, with 13 bases between them. The sequenced sample was peripheral blood. The clonotype comes from a woman aged 40 to 49 with active or convalescent COVID-19. The chain links TRBV4-1 to TRBJ2-3; D possibly corresponds to TRBD1 (6 bases). The CDR3 coding sequence is TGCGCCAGCAGCTTTTGGGGGCCCGCAGATACGCAGTATTTT. Residues: CASSFWGPADTQYF.